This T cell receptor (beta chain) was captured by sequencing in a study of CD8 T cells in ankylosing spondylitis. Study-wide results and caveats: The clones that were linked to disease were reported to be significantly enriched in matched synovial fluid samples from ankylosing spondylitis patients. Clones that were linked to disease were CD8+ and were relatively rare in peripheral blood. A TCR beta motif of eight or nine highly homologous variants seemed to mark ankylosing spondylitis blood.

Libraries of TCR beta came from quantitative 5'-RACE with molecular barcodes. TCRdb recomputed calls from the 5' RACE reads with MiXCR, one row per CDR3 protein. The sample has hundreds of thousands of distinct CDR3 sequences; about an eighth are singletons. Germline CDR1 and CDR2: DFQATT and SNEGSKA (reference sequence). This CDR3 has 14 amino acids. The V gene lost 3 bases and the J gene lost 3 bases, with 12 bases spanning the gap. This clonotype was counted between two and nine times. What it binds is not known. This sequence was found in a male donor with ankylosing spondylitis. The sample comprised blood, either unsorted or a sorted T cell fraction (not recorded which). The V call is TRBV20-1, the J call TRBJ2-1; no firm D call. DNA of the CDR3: TGCAGTGCTAGTGCCTGGGTGATCTACAATGAGCAGTTCTTC. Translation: CSASAWVIYNEQFF.